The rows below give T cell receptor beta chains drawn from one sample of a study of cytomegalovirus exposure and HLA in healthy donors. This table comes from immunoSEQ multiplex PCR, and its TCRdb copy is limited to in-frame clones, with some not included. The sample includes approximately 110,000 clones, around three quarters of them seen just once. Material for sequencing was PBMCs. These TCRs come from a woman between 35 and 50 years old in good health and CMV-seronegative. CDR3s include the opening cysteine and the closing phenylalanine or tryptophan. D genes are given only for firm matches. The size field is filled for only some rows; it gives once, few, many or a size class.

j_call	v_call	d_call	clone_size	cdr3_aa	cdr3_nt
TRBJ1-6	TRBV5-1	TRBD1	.	CASSLDRGRGNSPLHF	TGCGCCAGCAGCTTGGACAGGGGGCGCGGTAATTCACCCCTCCACTTT
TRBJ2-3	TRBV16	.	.	CASSQGWRTDTQYF	TGTGCCAGCAGCCAAGGGTGGCGGACAGATACGCAGTATTTT
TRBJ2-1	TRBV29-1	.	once	CSVVWLVVGSSVEQFF	TGCAGCGTTGTTTGGCTAGTTGTTGGGAGTAGTGTTGAGCAGTTCTTC
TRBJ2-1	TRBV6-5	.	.	CASTDSYHEQFF	TGTGCCAGCACCGACTCCTACCATGAGCAGTTCTTC
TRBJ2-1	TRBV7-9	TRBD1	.	CASSLEKQGQGYNEQFF	TGTGCCAGCAGCTTAGAAAAACAGGGGCAAGGTTACAATGAGCAGTTCTTC
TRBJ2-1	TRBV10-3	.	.	CAISESPGENNEQFF	TGTGCCATCAGTGAGTCCCCGGGAGAGAACAATGAGCAGTTCTTC
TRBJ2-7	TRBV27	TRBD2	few	CAGKRDLSYEQYF	TGTGCCGGAAAGCGGGACCTCTCCTACGAGCAGTACTTC
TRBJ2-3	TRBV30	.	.	CAWSVQAADTQYF	TGTGCCTGGAGTGTACAAGCGGCAGATACGCAGTATTTT
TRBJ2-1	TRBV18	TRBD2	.	CASSSTGTSGSNEQFF	TGTGCCAGCTCATCAACCGGGACTAGCGGGAGCAATGAGCAGTTCTTC
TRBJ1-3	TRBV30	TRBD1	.	CAWANRGGNTIYF	TGTGCCTGGGCCAACAGGGGTGGAAACACCATATATTTT
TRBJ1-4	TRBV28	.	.	CASSFPANEKLFF	TGTGCCAGCAGTTTCCCAGCTAATGAAAAACTGTTTTTT
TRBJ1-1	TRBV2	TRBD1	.	CASSADRVGTEAFF	TGTGCCAGCAGTGCGGACAGGGTTGGCACTGAAGCTTTCTTT
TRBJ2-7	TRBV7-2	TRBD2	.	CASSSQRGGGYEQYF	TGTGCCAGCAGCTCCCAGCGGGGGGGCGGATACGAGCAGTACTTC
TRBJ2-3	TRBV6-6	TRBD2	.	CASSFPIAGGADTQYF	TGTGCCAGCAGTTTTCCAATAGCGGGAGGCGCAGATACGCAGTATTTT
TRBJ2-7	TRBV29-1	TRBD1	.	CSVTTGDVPYEQYF	TGCAGCGTTACAACAGGGGACGTCCCCTACGAGCAGTACTTC
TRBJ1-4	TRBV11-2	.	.	CASSLTGLEKKLFF	TGTGCCAGCAGCCTCACAGGGTTGGAGAAAAAACTGTTTTTT
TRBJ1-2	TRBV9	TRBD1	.	CASSAQGVDYGYTF	TGTGCCAGCAGCGCACAGGGGGTGGACTATGGCTACACCTTC
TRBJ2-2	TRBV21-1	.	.	CASSKEARVCTGELFF	TGTGCCAGCAGCAAAGAAGCCAGGGTATGTACCGGGGAGCTGTTTTTT
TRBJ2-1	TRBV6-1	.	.	CASSQGSGNLNEQFF	TGTGCCAGCAGTCAAGGGTCGGGGAATCTCAATGAGCAGTTCTTC
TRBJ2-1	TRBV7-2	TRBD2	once	CASSKTSGGTYNEQFF	TGTGCCAGCAGTAAGACTAGCGGGGGGACCTACAATGAGCAGTTCTTC
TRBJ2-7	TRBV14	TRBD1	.	CASSQVDRPEAYEQYF	TGTGCCAGCAGCCAAGTGGACAGGCCCGAGGCCTACGAGCAGTACTTC
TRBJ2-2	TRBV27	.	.	CASKTKTATGELFF	TGTGCCTCAAAAACGAAAACAGCCACCGGGGAGCTGTTTTTT
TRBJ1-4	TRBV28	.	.	CASRYQTGTKLFF	TGTGCCAGCAGATACCAAACCGGGACTAAACTGTTTTTT
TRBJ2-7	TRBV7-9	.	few	CASEQGSNYEQYF	TGTGCCAGTGAGCAGGGCAGCAACTACGAGCAGTACTTC
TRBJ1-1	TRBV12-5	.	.	CASGLAYDGRVGEKAFF	TGTGCTAGTGGTTTGGCCTATGACGGTCGCGTGGGCGAGAAAGCTTTCTTT
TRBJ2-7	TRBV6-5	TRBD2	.	CASTQRGGKSKEQYF	TGTGCCAGCACCCAGCGGGGGGGAAAAAGTAAAGAGCAGTACTTC
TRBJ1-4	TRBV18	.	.	CASSPFVEEKLFF	TGTGCCAGCTCCCCCTTTGTAGAAGAAAAACTGTTTTTT
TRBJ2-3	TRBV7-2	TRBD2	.	CASTLRAGDTDTQYF	TGTGCCAGCACCCTAAGGGCGGGAGACACAGATACGCAGTATTTT
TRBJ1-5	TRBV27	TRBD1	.	CASSLPDREDQPQHF	TGTGCCAGCAGTTTGCCCGACAGGGAGGACCAGCCCCAGCATTTT
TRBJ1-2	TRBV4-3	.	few	CASSPRGTSFPYGYTF	TGCGCCAGCAGCCCAAGGGGGACAAGTTTCCCTTATGGCTACACCTTC
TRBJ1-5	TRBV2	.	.	CASSGGNSNQPQHF	TGTGCCAGCAGTGGCGGAAATAGCAATCAGCCCCAGCATTTT
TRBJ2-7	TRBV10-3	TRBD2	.	CAISEIGGRGSYEQYF	TGTGCCATCAGTGAAATAGGTGGGAGGGGTTCCTACGAGCAGTACTTC
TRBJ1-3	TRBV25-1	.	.	CASSDRGDTIYF	TGTGCCAGCAGTGACAGGGGAGACACCATATATTTT
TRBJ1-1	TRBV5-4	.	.	CASSRGVRSDPTEAFF	TGTGCCAGCAGCCGGGGGGTTCGAAGTGATCCCACTGAAGCTTTCTTT
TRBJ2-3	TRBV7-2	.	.	CASSPPGGGTDTQYF	TGTGCCAGCAGCCCCCCTGGCGGGGGCACAGATACGCAGTATTTT
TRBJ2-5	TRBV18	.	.	CASSPPRAGVGETQYF	TGTGCCAGCTCACCACCGAGGGCAGGGGTTGGAGAGACCCAGTACTTC
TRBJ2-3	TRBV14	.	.	CASSQALAVTTDTQYF	TGTGCCAGCAGCCAAGCATTAGCGGTCACCACAGATACGCAGTATTTT
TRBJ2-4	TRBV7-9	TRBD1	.	CASSLEQGGIQYF	TGTGCCAGCAGCTTAGAACAGGGGGGCATTCAGTACTTC
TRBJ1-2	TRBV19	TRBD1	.	CASSITGVIYGYTF	TGTGCCAGTAGTATTACAGGGGTGATCTATGGCTACACCTTC
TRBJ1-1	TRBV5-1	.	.	CASSPLAGANTEAFF	TGCGCCAGCAGCCCCTTGGCGGGGGCGAACACTGAAGCTTTCTTT
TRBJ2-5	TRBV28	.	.	CASSLTDIRVTQYF	TGTGCCAGCAGTTTAACGGACATAAGAGTGACCCAGTACTTC
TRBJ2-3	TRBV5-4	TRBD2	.	CACSLSGDSTDTQYF	TGTGCCTGCAGCTTGAGCGGGGACAGCACAGATACGCAGTATTTT
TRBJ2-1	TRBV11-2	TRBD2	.	CASSLRSLAGEQFF	TGTGCCAGCAGCTTAAGGTCCTTAGCGGGTGAGCAGTTCTTC
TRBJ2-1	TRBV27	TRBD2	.	CASSLRSAGGSGEQFF	TGTGCCAGCAGTTTAAGGTCAGCGGGAGGTTCGGGTGAGCAGTTCTTC
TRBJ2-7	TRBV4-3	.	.	CASSQDRSPVYEQYF	TGCGCCAGCAGCCAAGACAGGTCCCCCGTGTACGAGCAGTACTTC
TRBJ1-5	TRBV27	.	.	CASSPMGGWDNQPQHF	TGTGCCAGCAGTCCGATGGGGGGGTGGGACAATCAGCCCCAGCATTTT